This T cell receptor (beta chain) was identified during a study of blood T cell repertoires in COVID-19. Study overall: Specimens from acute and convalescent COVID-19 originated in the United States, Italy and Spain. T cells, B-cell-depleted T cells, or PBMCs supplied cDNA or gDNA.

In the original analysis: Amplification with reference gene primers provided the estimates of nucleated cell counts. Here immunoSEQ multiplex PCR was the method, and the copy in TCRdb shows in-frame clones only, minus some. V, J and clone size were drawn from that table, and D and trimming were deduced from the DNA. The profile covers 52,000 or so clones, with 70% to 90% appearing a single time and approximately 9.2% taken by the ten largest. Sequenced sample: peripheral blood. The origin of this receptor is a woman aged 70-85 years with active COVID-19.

CDR3 sequence (DNA): TGTGCCAGCGACCAAACCGGTGCGGGAGGGACAGCAGATACGCAGTATTTT. Its protein is CASDQTGAGGTADTQYF. V and J are TRBV2 and TRBJ2-3; 9 nucleotides line up with TRBD2. This CDR3 spans 17 amino acids. With 8 bases clipped from V and 4 bases from J, the junction kept 16 bases outside the gene matches. In germline, CDR1 is SNHLY, CDR2 FYNNEI. Full variable domain (outside the CDR3, taken from reference TRBV2 and TRBJ2-3): EPEVTQTPSHQVTQMGQEVILRCVPISNHLYFYWYRQILGQKVEFLVSFYNNEISEKSEIFDDQFSVERPDGSNFTLKIRSTKLEDSAMYFCASDQTGAGGTADTQYFGPGTRLTVL.